These 32 T cell receptor beta chains were sequenced from one sample in a study of beta chain features in type 1 diabetes. Expressed TCRB transcripts were sequenced because the isolated RNA had all been reverse transcribed beforehand. Assay used: immunoSEQ multiplex PCR; TCRdb lists only in-frame clones, some missing. The table records more than 250,000 clones, over 11% of them present only once. General study findings and limits: For Type 1 diabetes patients, all four CD4+ subsets carried TCRB CDR3s that were moderately but significantly shorter.

Their target antigens are unknown. The sequenced sample consisted of naive CD4+ T cells from blood. The receptors derive from a man aged 25-40 years with type 1 diabetes.

The V call is TRBV18, the J call TRBJ2-5; D unresolved. Germline CDR1 KGHSH, CDR2 LQKENI. The V end lost 0 bases, the J end lost 2 bases, and 7 bases lay between the germline ends. The CDR3 sequence is 14 residues long. CDR3 region: CASSPPAPQETQYF. For the CDR3, the DNA is TGTGCCAGCTCACCACCGGCACCTCAAGAGACCCAGTACTTC.

In its sample, this clone was seen a few times. This sequence joins TRBV10-3 and TRBJ2-3; the D gene is possibly TRBD2 (5 bases). CDR3 length: 14 residues. Germline CDR1 ENHRY, CDR2 SYGVKD. Trimming removed 7 bases from V and 3 bases from J, with 14 bases in between. CDR3 in DNA: TGTGCCATCATGGGCTCGGGATTGACAGATACGCAGTATTTT. Encoded protein: CAIMGSGLTDTQYF.

This clone was seen a handful of times. V gene TRBV19 combines with J gene TRBJ1-1; possibly TRBD1 for D (5 bases). The CDR3 runs 14 residues. Germline loops: CDR1 LNHDA, CDR2 SQIVND (reference sequence). Trimming took off 4 bases at V and 4 bases at J, with 13 bases between the two ends. CDR3 DNA: TGTGCCAGTAGTACCAAACAGGTACTCACTGAAGCTTTCTTT. This codes for CASSTKQVLTEAFF.

The rearrangement uses TRBV5-4 and TRBJ2-3; no firm D call. Germline CDR1 is SGHNT and CDR2 is YYREEE (reference sequence). The CDR3 totals 17 residues. V shed 3 bases and J shed 0 bases, with 17 bases lying between them. The CDR3: CASSSFLAASSTDTQYF. CDR3 DNA sequence: TGTGCCAGCAGCTCTTTTTTAGCAGCCTCTAGCACAGATACGCAGTATTTT.

This clone was counted only a few times. The chain carries TRBV7-9 and TRBJ1-1; weak D call: TRBD1 (6 bases). Germline V lookup: CDR1 SEHNR, CDR2 FQNEAQ (reference sequence). Trimming removed 1 base from V and 4 bases from J, with 13 bases in between. This CDR3 has 15 residues. The CDR3 is CASSLETGPGTEAFF. In DNA form, the CDR3 reads TGTGCCAGCAGCTTAGAAACAGGGCCGGGCACTGAAGCTTTCTTT.

This clone turned up a few times. The rearrangement joins TRBV29-1 to TRBJ2-7, with 8 positions matching TRBD1. Germline CDR1 and CDR2: SQVTM and ANQGSEA. This CDR3 has 13 residues. V gave up 4 bases and J gave up 2 bases; unmatched junction bases: 4. DNA of the CDR3: TGCAGCGTTGGGGACAGGAGGACCTACGAGCAGTACTTC. Translating it yields CSVGDRRTYEQYF.

The chain is built from TRBV6-6 and TRBJ2-3, with D uncertain. Trimming removed 5 bases from V and 4 bases from J, with 7 bases in between. In germline, CDR1 is MNHNY, CDR2 SVGAGI (reference sequence). CDR3 length: 12 amino acids. CDR3 sequence: CASSKAADTQYF. The CDR3 nucleotides read TGTGCCAGCAGTAAGGCGGCAGATACGCAGTATTTT.

The CDR3 DNA is TGCGCCAGCAGCCACAGAAATAGCAATCAGCCCCAGCATTTT. As protein: CASSHRNSNQPQHF. V is TRBV5-1 and J is TRBJ1-5; unclear D gene. V lost 4 bases and J 0 bases, leaving 8 bases between the germline ends. Germline CDR1 reads SGHRS; CDR2 reads YFSETQ. This CDR3 has 14 residues.

V and J are TRBV7-9 and TRBJ2-5; weak D call: TRBD2 (5 bases). The CDR3 extends over 14 amino acids. CDR1 and CDR2 from the germline V gene are SEHNR and FQNEAQ (reference sequence). Trimming stripped 5 bases from V and 2 bases from J, with 12 bases between. CDR3 nucleotides: TGTGCCAGCAGCAGGACTCCGTTTCAAGAGACCCAGTACTTC. Its translation is CASSRTPFQETQYF. Full variable domain (rest looked up from reference TRBV7-9 and TRBJ2-5): DTGVSQNPRHKITKRGQNVTFRCDPISEHNRLYWYRQTLGQGPEFLTYFQNEAQLEKSRLLSDRFSAERPKGSFSTLEIQRTEQGDSAMYLCASSRTPFQETQYFGPGTRLLVL.

This chain joins TRBV19 and TRBJ2-2; 8 bases agree with TRBD2. This CDR3 is built from 18 residues. Germline CDR1 LNHDA, CDR2 SQIVND (reference sequence). J lost 3 bases, V lost 4 bases, and 13 bases had no gene match. This chain's CDR3 is CASSNQGREGRYTGELFF. The CDR3 nucleotides read TGTGCCAGTAGTAATCAGGGCCGGGAGGGACGTTACACCGGGGAGCTGTTTTTT. Full variable domain (outside the CDR3, taken from reference TRBV19 and TRBJ2-2): DGGITQSPKYLFRKEGQNVTLSCEQNLNHDAMYWYRQDPGQGLRLIYYSQIVNDFQKGDIAEGYSVSREKKESFPLTVTSAQKNPTAFYLCASSNQGREGRYTGELFFGEGSRLTVL.

The V gene is TRBV4-3, the J gene TRBJ1-4; no firm D call. Trimming stripped 0 bases from V and 5 bases from J, with 16 bases between. The length of the CDR3 is 17 residues. Germline CDR1 LGHNA, CDR2 YSLEER. The CDR3 nucleotides read TGCGCCAGCAGCCAAGATCTTTCTCTGAGTTTCAATGAAAAACTGTTTTTT. As protein: CASSQDLSLSFNEKLFF.

This clone was counted between two and nine times. The V call is TRBV5-1, the J call TRBJ2-1; 7 positions agree with TRBD2. The CDR3 contains 17 residues. The germline V gene has CDR1 SGHRS and CDR2 YFSETQ. Trimming took 2 bases from V and 4 from J; bases not matched to a gene: 12. The CDR3 nucleotides read TGCGCCAGCAGCTTCGGAGTAGGCGGGAGTCGGTACAATGAGCAGTTCTTC. It is translated as CASSFGVGGSRYNEQFF.

V usage is TRBV5-1 and J usage is TRBJ1-1; 7 bases align to TRBD1. The J segment lost 5 bases and the V segment lost 0 bases, leaving 13 bases of the junction unmatched. The CDR3 sequence is 17 residues long. Germline V CDR1 and CDR2: SGHRS, YFSETQ. This chain's CDR3 is CASSLGPRTGGGTEAFF. The CDR3 bases are TGCGCCAGCAGCTTGGGGCCCAGGACAGGTGGAGGGACTGAAGCTTTCTTT. The whole variable domain, remainder taken from reference TRBV5-1 and TRBJ1-1, is KAGVTQTPRYLIKTRGQQVTLSCSPISGHRSVSWYQQTPGQGLQFLFEYFSETQRNKGNFPGRFSGRQFSNSRSEMNVSTLELGDSALYLCASSLGPRTGGGTEAFFGQGTRLTVV.

This clone was picked up a small number of times. V gene TRBV6-6 combines with J gene TRBJ2-7; 7 bases fit TRBD1. Germline-derived CDR1 and CDR2 are MNHNY and SVGAGI (reference sequence). CDR3 length: 13 residues. Trimming took 6 bases from V and 2 from J; bases not matched to a gene: 4. CDR3 sequence reads: CASRSDRAYEQYF. For the CDR3, the DNA is TGTGCCAGCAGATCCGACAGGGCCTACGAGCAGTACTTC.

This clone has only a few counts. The chain couples TRBV25-1 to TRBJ2-7, with 10 bases matching TRBD2. CDR1 and CDR2 from the germline V gene are MGHDK and SYGVNS. V dropped 3 bases and J dropped 2; count of bases not matched to a gene: 4. The CDR3 is 15 amino acids. The CDR3 nucleotides read TGTGCCAGCAGTGATCCTAGCGGGAGCCCCTACGAGCAGTACTTC. Amino acid sequence: CASSDPSGSPYEQYF.

The chain links TRBV28 to TRBJ1-5, with 7 positions matching TRBD1. The CDR3 totals 12 residues. The V gene's germline CDR1 is MDHEN and CDR2 SYDVKM. V trimming: 9 bases; J trimming: 9 bases; junction bases outside the gene matches: 8. For the CDR3, the DNA is TGTGCCAGTAAAGGGGGCGAGGGGCCCCAGCATTTT. It specifies CASKGGEGPQHF.

Comment on this clone: Germline is not matched at one junction end, which may reflect a read error. J is TRBJ2-4 and V is TRBV28; 10 nucleotides agree with TRBD2. This CDR3 has 12 amino acids. Germline V CDR1 and CDR2: MDHEN, SYDVKM. CDR3 bases: TGTGCCAGGAGCGGGGCTAGCGGGAGCGGGAACTTC. It codes for CARSGASGSGNF. The full variable domain, with the rest looked up from reference TRBV28 and TRBJ2-4, is DVKVTQSSRYLVKRTGEKVFLECVQDMDHENMFWYRQDPGLGLRLIYFSYDVKMKEKGDIPEGYSVSREKKERFSLILESASTNQTSMYLCARSGASGSGNFGAGTRLSVL.

This clone was counted only a few times. The chain has TRBV5-1 and TRBJ2-3; TRBD2 matches 12 bases. Germline V gene sequence: CDR1 SGHRS, CDR2 YFSETQ. V gave up 4 bases and J gave up 2 bases; unmatched junction bases: 8. This CDR3 has 17 amino acids. The CDR3 region is CASSKPSGRAPTDTQYF. The CDR3 DNA sequence: TGCGCCAGCAGCAAACCTAGCGGGAGGGCCCCCACAGATACGCAGTATTTT. Complete variable domain (other parts from reference TRBV5-1 and TRBJ2-3): KAGVTQTPRYLIKTRGQQVTLSCSPISGHRSVSWYQQTPGQGLQFLFEYFSETQRNKGNFPGRFSGRQFSNSRSEMNVSTLELGDSALYLCASSKPSGRAPTDTQYFGPGTRLTVL.

Only a few counts were recorded for this clone. The chain is built from TRBV7-9 and TRBJ1-5, with 9 bases fitting TRBD1. Germline V lookup: CDR1 SEHNR, CDR2 FQNEAQ (reference sequence). The CDR3 contains 14 residues. Trimming removed 5 bases from V and 7 bases from J; junction bases left unmatched: 6. The DNA of the CDR3 is TGTGCCAGCAGCGTAACAGGGGGCGCCCAGCCCCAGCATTTT. Its translation is CASSVTGGAQPQHF.

This clone has just a few counts. V gene TRBV25-1 combines with J gene TRBJ1-1, with a weak D call TRBD1 (5 bases). The germline V gene has CDR1 MGHDK and CDR2 SYGVNS. The CDR3 spans 13 residues. The ends were cut back, 4 bases at V and 7 bases at J, with 13 bases in the middle. In nucleotides, the CDR3 is TGTGCCAGCAGTGTGGGGGGGTTCGGTGAAGCTTTCTTT. Translating it yields CASSVGGFGEAFF. The complete variable domain, with remaining parts taken from reference TRBV25-1 and TRBJ1-1, reads EADIYQTPRYLVIGTGKKITLECSQTMGHDKMYWYQQDPGMELHLIHYSYGVNSTEKGDLSSESTVSRIRTEHFPLTLESARPSHTSQYLCASSVGGFGEAFFGQGTRLTVV.

The chain joins TRBV19 to TRBJ2-7, with D uncertain. Trimming took off 1 base at V and 3 bases at J, with 13 bases between the two ends. Germline V lookup: CDR1 LNHDA, CDR2 SQIVND (reference sequence). The CDR3 extends over 15 amino acids. CDR3 coding DNA: TGTGCCAGTAGTATAGGGAGCGTCTTGAGCTACGAGCAGTACTTC. Translation: CASSIGSVLSYEQYF.

This clone has only a few counts. The V gene is TRBV2, the J gene TRBJ2-7, with no clear D. V was clipped by 5 bases and J by 5 bases, with 10 bases between them. Germline V CDR1 and CDR2: SNHLY, FYNNEI. This CDR3 contains 12 residues. The DNA for the CDR3 is TGTGCCAGCAGTAGAATAAGCCACGAGCAGTACTTC. It encodes CASSRISHEQYF.

The chain couples TRBV28 to TRBJ1-5; D is ambiguous. This CDR3 region has 12 residues. CDR1 is MDHEN and CDR2 is SYDVKM in the germline V gene. The germline V and J ends were trimmed by 4 bases and 5 bases, with 6 bases remaining between them. The CDR3 protein is CASSSQDQPQHF. DNA of the CDR3: TGTGCCAGCAGTTCCCAGGATCAGCCCCAGCATTTT.

A word on this clone: The sample carries other DNA sequences with the same CDR3. CDR3 region: CASSSRREETQYF. The CDR3 DNA reads TGTGCCAGCAGCTCCCGCAGGGAAGAGACCCAGTACTTC. This chain connects TRBV7-3 to TRBJ2-5, with D maybe TRBD1 (5 bases). V lost 4 bases, J lost 3 bases, and 9 bases lay in between. The CDR3 has 13 residues. In germline, CDR1 is SGHTA, CDR2 FQGTGA.

This clone was observed a handful of times. This chain uses TRBV2 with TRBJ2-1, with D maybe TRBD2 (5 bases). The V end was cut by 6 bases, the J end by 4 bases, with 19 bases between. The CDR3 sequence is 16 residues long. From germline, CDR1 is SNHLY and CDR2 FYNNEI. The CDR3 sequence: CASSVLPAGEYNEQFF. CDR3 bases: TGTGCCAGCAGCGTATTACCGGCGGGCGAATACAATGAGCAGTTCTTC.

A few counts support this clone. The chain couples TRBV28 to TRBJ2-1, with 10 bases that match TRBD2. The CDR3 is 14 residues long. The germline V gene encodes CDR1 MDHEN and CDR2 SYDVKM. V lost 11 bases and J lost 5; bases outside the gene matches: 9. The CDR3 reads CASKGLALNNEQFF. In nucleotides, the CDR3 is TGTGCCTCCAAGGGACTAGCGTTAAACAATGAGCAGTTCTTC. Full variable domain (outside the CDR3, taken from reference TRBV28 and TRBJ2-1): DVKVTQSSRYLVKRTGEKVFLECVQDMDHENMFWYRQDPGLGLRLIYFSYDVKMKEKGDIPEGYSVSREKKERFSLILESASTNQTSMYLCASKGLALNNEQFFGPGTRLTVL.

The rearrangement joins TRBV4-1 to TRBJ2-7; TRBD1 aligns across 7 bases. Germline V gene data show CDR1 as MGHRA and CDR2 as YSYEKL. The CDR3 is 14 amino acids. J lost 3 bases, V lost 1 base, and 3 bases had no gene match. CDR3 sequence: CASSQGSGGYEQYF. DNA for the CDR3: TGCGCCAGCAGCCAAGGGTCAGGGGGCTACGAGCAGTACTTC.

This clone was seen a handful of times. This chain joins TRBV9 and TRBJ2-5; 10 bases match TRBD2. The V and J ends lost 3 bases and 4 bases, in that order; junction bases with no gene match: 15. CDR1 SGDLS and CDR2 YYNGEE come from the germline V gene. The CDR3 totals 18 residues. The CDR3 protein is CASSETPSGRAGRETQYF. The CDR3 DNA sequence: TGTGCCAGCAGCGAGACCCCGAGCGGGAGGGCCGGACGAGAGACCCAGTACTTC.

This clone appeared a few times. This chain connects TRBV18 to TRBJ2-7, with 7 bases lining up with TRBD2. The CDR3 consists of 15 residues. The V segment lost 3 bases and the J segment 5 bases; nucleotides outside the gene matches: 10. CDR1 and CDR2 (germline): KGHSH, LQKENI. The CDR3 loop is CASSPPGLSGNEQYF. The CDR3 region has the DNA TGTGCCAGCTCACCTCCGGGACTATCCGGCAACGAGCAGTACTTC.

The chain recombines TRBV5-1 with TRBJ1-2, with TRBD1 as a possible D gene (6 bases). V lost 2 bases, J lost 4 bases, and 12 bases lay in between. This CDR3 has 14 amino acids. Germline V gene sequence: CDR1 SGHRS, CDR2 YFSETQ. The CDR3 loop is CASSLQGQSYGYTF. The CDR3 DNA follows: TGCGCCAGCAGCTTACAAGGACAGAGCTATGGCTACACCTTC.

V usage is TRBV5-6 and J usage is TRBJ2-2, with D perhaps matching TRBD2 (5 bases). Germline CDR1 SGHDT, CDR2 YYEEEE. The CDR3 totals 16 residues. Trimming took 3 bases from V and 3 from J, leaving 15 bases between them. Here the CDR3 reads CASSSRELQDTGELFF. The CDR3 nucleotides read TGTGCCAGCAGCTCCCGGGAACTGCAAGACACCGGGGAGCTGTTTTTT.

The chain uses TRBV7-9 and TRBJ1-1; 9 bases agree with TRBD1. CDR3 length: 15 residues. V gave up 4 bases and J gave up 4 bases; unmatched junction bases: 7. The germline CDR1 and CDR2 sequences are SEHNR and FQNEAQ (reference sequence). The CDR3 nucleotides are TGTGCCAGCAGCTACTTAACAGGGGGCCTCACTGAAGCTTTCTTT. Translating gives CASSYLTGGLTEAFF. Full variable domain (remainder filled in from reference TRBV7-9 and TRBJ1-1): DTGVSQNPRHKITKRGQNVTFRCDPISEHNRLYWYRQTLGQGPEFLTYFQNEAQLEKSRLLSDRFSAERPKGSFSTLEIQRTEQGDSAMYLCASSYLTGGLTEAFFGQGTRLTVV.